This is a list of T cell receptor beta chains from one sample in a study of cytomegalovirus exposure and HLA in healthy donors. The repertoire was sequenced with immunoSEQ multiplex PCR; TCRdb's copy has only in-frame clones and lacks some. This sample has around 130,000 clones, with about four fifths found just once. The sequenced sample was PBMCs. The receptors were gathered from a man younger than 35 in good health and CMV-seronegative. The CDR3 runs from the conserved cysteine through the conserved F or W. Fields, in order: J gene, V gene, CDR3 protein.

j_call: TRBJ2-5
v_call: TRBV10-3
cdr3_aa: CAISEGDSEETQYF

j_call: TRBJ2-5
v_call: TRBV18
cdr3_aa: CASSPEGRTYQETQYF

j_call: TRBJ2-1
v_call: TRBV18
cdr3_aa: CASSPPSRLADEQFF

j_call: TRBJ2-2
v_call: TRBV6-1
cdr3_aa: CASSGLAGGGTGELFF

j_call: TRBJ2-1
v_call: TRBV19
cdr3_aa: CASSIGGSGYNEQFF

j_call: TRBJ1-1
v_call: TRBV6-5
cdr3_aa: CASTLDRGNTEAFF

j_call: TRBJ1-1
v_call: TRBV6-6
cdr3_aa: CASRGGGGLVDTEAFF

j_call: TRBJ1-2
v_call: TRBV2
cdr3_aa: CASRVGRTIANYGYTF

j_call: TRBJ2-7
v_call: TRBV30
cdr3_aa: CAWSRGGYEQYF

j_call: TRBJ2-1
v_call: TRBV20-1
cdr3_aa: CSASLANEQFF

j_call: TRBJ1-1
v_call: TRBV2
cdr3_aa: CASSVQGVENTEAFF

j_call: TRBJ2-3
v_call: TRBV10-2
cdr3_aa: CASSEDLAGTDTQYF

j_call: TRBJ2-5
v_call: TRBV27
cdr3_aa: CASSHGQGAMKTQYF

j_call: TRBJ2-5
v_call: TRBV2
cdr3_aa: CASSGASGSNQETQYF

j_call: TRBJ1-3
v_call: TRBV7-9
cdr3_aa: CASSQDSGDGNTIYF

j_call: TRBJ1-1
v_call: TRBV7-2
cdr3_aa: CASSPDRRREAFF

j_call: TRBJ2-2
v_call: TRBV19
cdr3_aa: CASSKGQGFNTGELFF

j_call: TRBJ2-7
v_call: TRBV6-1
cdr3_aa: CASSEPGRGRPYEQYF

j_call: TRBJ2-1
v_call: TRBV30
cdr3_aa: CAWTPAGKHNEQFF

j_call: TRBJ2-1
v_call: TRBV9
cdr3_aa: CASSSTGGYNEQFF

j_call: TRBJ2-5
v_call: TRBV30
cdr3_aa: CAWTDTSGFQETQYF

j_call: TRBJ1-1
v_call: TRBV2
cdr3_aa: CASSLSRDRGREAFF

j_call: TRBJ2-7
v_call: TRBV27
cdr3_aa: CASSSSSAESSYEQYF

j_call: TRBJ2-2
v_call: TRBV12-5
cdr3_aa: CASETGDRGYSGELFF